This TCR beta chain was identified in a study of early T cells in non-severe SARS-CoV-2 infection. Study as a whole: Unsorted whole-blood RNA was sequenced in bulk, leaving chains unpaired.

This clonotype was seen at least ten times. CDR3 length: 15 residues. The germline V gene encodes CDR1 SEHNR and CDR2 FQNEAQ (reference sequence). V dropped 0 bases and J dropped 5; count of bases not matched to a gene: 2. Separate cDNA molecules each had unique molecular identifiers attached to them. TCRdb re-called the 5' RACE reads with MiXCR, one entry per CDR3 protein. The sample has about 83,000 distinct CDR3 sequences; roughly an eighth are singletons. Source material: whole blood. This clonotype originated in an adult who was a healthcare worker with PCR-confirmed SARS-CoV-2 infection or an uninfected control (not recorded which). The V gene is TRBV7-9, the J gene TRBJ2-2; TRBD1 agrees at 8 bases. The CDR3 loop is CASSLAGQATGELFF. CDR3 DNA: TGTGCCAGCAGCTTAGCGGGACAGGCAACCGGGGAGCTGTTTTTT.